This TCR beta chain was identified during a study of molecular identifiers for immune sequencing clone quantification. CD8+CD4-CCR7+CD45RA+ sorting gave the naive CD8 T cells. V was cut by 5 bases and J by 3 bases, with 8 bases left in between. Germline lookup yields CDR1 SGHTA and CDR2 FQGTGA. This CDR3 is built from 13 residues. In this sample, this clonotype turned up a few times. In preparing bulk TCR libraries, previously described methods and listed TCR primers were used. One entry per CDR3 protein, called by TCRdb with MiXCR from the PCR reads. Among 400,000 to 600,000 distinct CDR3 sequences listed, about a quarter were seen once.

Sequenced: naive CD8+ T cells from blood, with Jurkat cell RNA spiked in. The subset: FACS-sorted CD8+CD4-CCR7+CD45RA+ naive T cells. The sequence was collected from a human donor in good health. Some libraries in this study had Jurkat cell RNA spiked in. The chain employs TRBV7-3 and TRBJ2-1, with D maybe TRBD1 (5 bases). The CDR3 DNA follows: TGTGCCAGCAGCCCGGACATCTACAATGAGCAGTTCTTC. Its translation: CASSPDIYNEQFF.